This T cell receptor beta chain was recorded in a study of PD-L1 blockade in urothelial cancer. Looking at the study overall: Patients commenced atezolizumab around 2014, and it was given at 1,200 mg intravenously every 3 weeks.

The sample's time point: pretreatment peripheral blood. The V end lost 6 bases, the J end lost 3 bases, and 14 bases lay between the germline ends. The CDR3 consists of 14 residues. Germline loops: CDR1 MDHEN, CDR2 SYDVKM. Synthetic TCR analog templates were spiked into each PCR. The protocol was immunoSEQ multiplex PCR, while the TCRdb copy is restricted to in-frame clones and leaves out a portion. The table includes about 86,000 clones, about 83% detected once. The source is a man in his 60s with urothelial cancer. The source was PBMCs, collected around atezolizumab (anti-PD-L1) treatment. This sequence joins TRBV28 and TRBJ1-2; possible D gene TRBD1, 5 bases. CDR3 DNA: TGTGCCAGCAGGCAGGCAGGGAGGGACTATGGCTACACCTTC. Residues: CASRQAGRDYGYTF.